These 32 T cell receptor beta chains came from one sample sequenced in a study of OX40 agonist ivuxolimab in advanced cancers. Method: immunoSEQ multiplex PCR; TCRdb's copy keeps in-frame clones and lacks some. The table includes some 46,000 clones, approximately 90% detected once. The sample consisted of CD4+ or CD8+ T cells sorted from blood, taken in a trial of the OX40 agonist ivuxolimab. The origin of the receptors is an adult with an advanced solid tumor such as melanoma, head and neck, liver or kidney cancer.

The genes are TRBV7-9 and TRBJ1-2; no clear D. The CDR3 is 13 residues long. Trimming pared 10 bases from V and 2 bases from J, leaving 14 bases between. Looked up from germline, CDR1 is SEHNR and CDR2 is FQNEAQ (reference sequence). CDR3 loop: CANENQVNYGYTF. The CDR3 DNA reads as TGTGCCAACGAGAACCAGGTGAACTATGGCTACACCTTC.

This clone came up a few times. This chain connects TRBV19 to TRBJ1-5, with TRBD1 as a possible D gene (6 bases). Trimming cost V 7 bases and J 5 bases, with 9 bases left between them. The germline CDR1 and CDR2 sequences are LNHDA and SQIVND (reference sequence). CDR3 size: 12 residues. The CDR3 sequence is CASNRADQPQHF. The CDR3 DNA reads as TGTGCCAGTAACAGGGCAGATCAGCCCCAGCATTTT.

The rearrangement joins TRBV11-2 to TRBJ2-3; 8 positions agree with TRBD2. The germline CDR1 and CDR2 sequences are SGHAT and FQNNGV. This CDR3 region has 16 residues. The V gene end was trimmed by 5 bases and the J gene end by 1 base; junction bases not matched to a gene: 8. DNA for the CDR3: TGTGCCAGCAGCCCCCTAGCGGGTTATCGCACAGATACGCAGTATTTT. It yields the protein CASSPLAGYRTDTQYF.

The genes are TRBV5-1 and TRBJ2-3; the D gene is possibly TRBD2 (6 bases). Germline CDR1 reads SGHRS; CDR2 reads YFSETQ. This CDR3 is built from 18 residues. V was trimmed by 3 bases and J by 4 bases, leaving 24 bases between them. DNA of the CDR3: TGCGCCAGCAGCTCTAAATACGCCCCGGGAGCTGGGGCAGATACGCAGTATTTT. As protein: CASSSKYAPGAGADTQYF. Filled out from reference TRBV5-1 and TRBJ2-3, the complete variable domain reads KAGVTQTPRYLIKTRGQQVTLSCSPISGHRSVSWYQQTPGQGLQFLFEYFSETQRNKGNFPGRFSGRQFSNSRSEMNVSTLELGDSALYLCASSSKYAPGAGADTQYFGPGTRLTVL.

The genes are TRBV14 and TRBJ2-7, with 7 positions matching TRBD1. This CDR3 contains 15 residues. CDR1 is SGHDN and CDR2 is FVKESK in the germline V gene. Unmatched junction bases numbered 7, after V lost 3 bases and J lost 2 bases. In DNA form, the CDR3 reads TGTGCCAGCAGCCACACAGGGGAGATCCCCTACGAGCAGTACTTC. Its translation: CASSHTGEIPYEQYF.

The chain recombines TRBV5-4 with TRBJ2-1; no definite D call. Per the germline V gene, CDR1 is SGHNT and CDR2 is YYREEE (reference sequence). This CDR3 region has 13 residues. With 0 bases removed from V and 4 bases from J, the gap between germline ends came to 5 bases. DNA for the CDR3: TGTGCCAGCAGCTTGGGGCTGTACAATGAGCAGTTCTTC. Translating it yields CASSLGLYNEQFF.

The V call is TRBV6-1, the J call TRBJ1-5; TRBD1 might be the D (6 bases). Germline values: CDR1 MNHNS, CDR2 SASEGT. The CDR3 is made up of 13 amino acids. V was shortened by 7 bases and J by 4 bases, with 11 bases between the two germline ends. The CDR3 loop is CASIRTENQPQHF. CDR3 in DNA: TGTGCCAGCATTAGGACAGAGAATCAGCCCCAGCATTTT.

This chain links TRBV5-1 with TRBJ2-3; 8 positions agree with TRBD1. The V and J ends lost 0 bases and 0 bases, in that order; junction bases with no gene match: 3. Germline loops: CDR1 SGHRS, CDR2 YFSETQ. The CDR3 loop spans 16 amino acids. The CDR3 DNA follows: TGCGCCAGCAGCTTGGGACAGGGGACAAGCACAGATACGCAGTATTTT. Translation gives CASSLGQGTSTDTQYF.

The CDR3 nucleotides read TGTGCCAGCAGCCCCCGACAGGGCTTATACGAGCAGTACTTC. As protein: CASSPRQGLYEQYF. This rearrangement joins TRBV14 to TRBJ2-7; TRBD1 aligns across 7 bases. V was pared by 4 bases and J by 4 bases, with 7 bases of the junction left unmatched. This CDR3 contains 14 residues. Germline V gene data show CDR1 as SGHDN and CDR2 as FVKESK. The full variable domain, with the rest looked up from reference TRBV14 and TRBJ2-7, is EAGVTQFPSHSVIEKGQTVTLRCDPISGHDNLYWYRRVMGKEIKFLLHFVKESKQDESGMPNNRFLAERTGGTYSTLKVQPAELEDSGVYFCASSPRQGLYEQYFGPGTRLTVT.

The chain uses TRBV15 and TRBJ1-2; D gene unclear. Looked up from germline, CDR1 is LNHNV and CDR2 is YYDKDF (reference sequence). This CDR3 is 16 amino acids long. Trimming removed 3 bases from V and 7 bases from J, with 21 bases in between. CDR3 sequence (DNA): TGTGCCACCAGCAGGGAGGGTCTTCCGGCCGGAACTGGCTACACCTTC. Amino acid sequence: CATSREGLPAGTGYTF.

This clone was recorded once. The chain uses TRBV19 and TRBJ2-7; D might be TRBD2 (8 bases). V was clipped by 0 bases and J by 6 bases, with 21 bases between them. Germline V lookup: CDR1 LNHDA, CDR2 SQIVND (reference sequence). This CDR3 is 17 amino acids long. CDR3 loop: CASSIDPYGLAGGEQYF. CDR3 sequence (DNA): TGTGCCAGTAGTATAGATCCTTACGGACTAGCAGGGGGCGAGCAGTACTTC.

The J gene is TRBJ1-2, the V gene TRBV18; D not resolved. This CDR3 is built from 16 residues. Germline CDR1 KGHSH, CDR2 LQKENI. Trimming shortened V by 3 bases and J by 4 bases, and 18 bases separated the two germline ends. CDR3 nucleotides: TGTGCCAGCTCACCCACCGTGGCGGTGGTTTCCTATGGCTACACCTTC. Residues: CASSPTVAVVSYGYTF.

The chain joins TRBV5-1 to TRBJ2-4; perhaps TRBD1 as D (5 bases). Germline V CDR1 and CDR2: SGHRS, YFSETQ. V was pared by 5 bases and J by 7 bases, with 16 bases between. The CDR3 loop spans 14 amino acids. The CDR3 DNA reads TGCGCCAGCAGGTCAGGGTTTACGGCGAACATTCAGTACTTC. It yields the protein CASRSGFTANIQYF.

The gene calls are TRBV5-6 and TRBJ1-2; D unresolved. There are 12 residues in the CDR3. Germline V gene sequence: CDR1 SGHDT, CDR2 YYEEEE. V was shortened by 0 bases and J by 13 bases, with 13 bases between the two germline ends. CDR3: CASSLALRPATF. The CDR3 DNA reads as TGTGCCAGCAGCTTGGCGCTCCGACCAGCCACCTTC.

The chain couples TRBV5-4 to TRBJ2-3, with 7 nucleotides matching TRBD2. V dropped 0 bases and J dropped 2; count of bases not matched to a gene: 6. Germline CDR1 SGHNT, CDR2 YYREEE (reference sequence). The CDR3 has 16 residues. The CDR3 DNA reads as TGTGCCAGCAGCTTGGTTGGAGCGGGGTACACAGATACGCAGTATTTT. Translation gives CASSLVGAGYTDTQYF.

This rearrangement joins TRBV6-6 to TRBJ2-7, with 7 bases identical to TRBD1. This CDR3 region has 14 residues. V shed 6 bases, J shed 2 bases, and the junction held 7 bases outside the gene matches. Germline V gene lookup returns CDR1 MNHNY and CDR2 SVGAGI (reference sequence). As DNA, the CDR3 is TGTGCCAGCAGCCCCCATCAGGGGGCCTACGAGCAGTACTTC. Translated: CASSPHQGAYEQYF.

This chain connects TRBV10-1 to TRBJ2-2, with TRBD1 matching 7 bases. Germline-derived CDR1 and CDR2 are WNHNN and SYGVQD (reference sequence). The CDR3 covers 13 residues. V lost 7 bases to trimming and J lost 9 bases; unmatched junction nucleotides: 8. For the CDR3, the DNA is TGCGCCAGCAACAGACAGGGTACCAGGGAGCTGTTTTTT. It specifies CASNRQGTRELFF.

This clone was seen a single time. The chain has TRBV4-1 and TRBJ1-4; no firm D call. Germline CDR1 and CDR2: MGHRA and YSYEKL. V was shortened by 4 bases and J by 8 bases, with 14 bases between the two germline ends. This CDR3 is built from 14 residues. The CDR3 is CASSPQIASEKLFF. CDR3 in DNA: TGCGCCAGCAGCCCGCAGATAGCCTCCGAAAAACTGTTTTTT.

V and J are TRBV19 and TRBJ2-6; D gene uncertain. Germline V gives CDR1 LNHDA, CDR2 SQIVND (reference sequence). The V gene lost 9 bases and the J gene lost 0 bases, with 12 bases spanning the gap. The CDR3 is made up of 15 amino acids. The CDR3 loop reads CASKKVSSGANVLTF. CDR3 sequence (DNA): TGTGCCAGCAAAAAGGTCAGCTCTGGGGCCAACGTCCTGACTTTC.

The J gene is TRBJ1-2, the V gene TRBV7-2; tentative D call: TRBD1 (5 bases). Germline values: CDR1 SGHTA, CDR2 FQGNSA. Trimming removed 4 bases from V and 8 bases from J, with 20 bases in between. This CDR3 spans 15 amino acids. The CDR3 is CASSSSGTQAGGYTF. The DNA for the CDR3 is TGTGCCAGCAGCTCGAGCGGGACCCAAGCAGGAGGCTACACCTTC.

The V call is TRBV4-1, the J call TRBJ2-3; TRBD2 agrees at 13 bases. CDR3 length equals 20 residues. The V and J ends lost 1 base and 10 bases, in that order; junction bases with no gene match: 20. CDR1 is MGHRA and CDR2 is YSYEKL in the germline V gene. The CDR3 region is CASSQVLLAGGMSLIRAQYF. In nucleotides, the CDR3 is TGCGCCAGCAGCCAAGTTCTACTAGCGGGAGGGATGTCGTTGATTAGGGCGCAGTATTTT.

The rearrangement joins TRBV30 to TRBJ1-6, with 7 bases matching TRBD1. Germline lookup yields CDR1 GTSNPN and CDR2 SVGIG (reference sequence). With 3 bases clipped from V and 7 bases from J, the junction kept 9 bases outside the gene matches. The CDR3 has 15 residues. The CDR3 protein is CAWSPEGTANSPLHF. The CDR3 DNA sequence: TGTGCCTGGAGCCCCGAGGGGACAGCAAATTCACCCCTCCACTTT.

The J gene is TRBJ1-1, the V gene TRBV6-6; no clear D. The length of the CDR3 is 13 residues. CDR1 and CDR2 (germline): MNHNY, SVGAGI (reference sequence). The V gene lost 0 bases and the J gene lost 6 bases, with 8 bases spanning the gap. The CDR3 loop reads CASSYSGSSEAFF. The CDR3 DNA reads TGTGCCAGCAGTTACTCGGGTAGCTCTGAAGCTTTCTTT.

This sequence joins TRBV6-5 and TRBJ1-5, with 7 bases aligning to TRBD1. Germline V gene data show CDR1 as MNHEY and CDR2 as SVGAGI. With 6 bases clipped from V and 3 bases from J, the junction kept 8 bases outside the gene matches. This CDR3 is built from 15 residues. In nucleotides, the CDR3 is TGTGCCAGCAGCCCCGACAGGGCCCCCAATCAGCCCCAGCATTTT. Translated, it gives CASSPDRAPNQPQHF.

This rearrangement joins TRBV21-1 to TRBJ2-7; TRBD1, the D gene given by the table, was not confirmed from the DNA. TRBV21-1 is a pseudogene segment. CDR3 length: 13 amino acids. The CDR3 DNA reads TGTGCCACTGTAACCCGTGGGCCCTACGAGCAGTACTTC. Encoded protein: CATVTRGPYEQYF.

This chain uses TRBV28 with TRBJ1-4; D is uncertain. CDR1 and CDR2 (germline): MDHEN, SYDVKM. The CDR3 is 13 amino acids. With 6 bases removed from V and 4 bases from J, the gap between germline ends came to 9 bases. CDR3 in DNA: TGTGCCAGCAGCGAGGCTTATAATGAAAAACTGTTTTTT. Translation gives CASSEAYNEKLFF.

This sequence joins TRBV4-1 and TRBJ1-6; D not certain. Germline V gives CDR1 MGHRA, CDR2 YSYEKL. This CDR3 is 13 amino acids long. V lost 2 bases and J 8 bases, leaving 7 bases between the germline ends. The CDR3: CASSQPTYSPLHF. CDR3 nucleotides: TGCGCCAGCAGCCAACCCACCTATTCACCCCTCCACTTT.

Concerning this clone itself: This sample also contains other DNA sequences that code for the same CDR3. V usage is TRBV6-6 and J usage is TRBJ2-2; D not certain. CDR3 size: 14 residues. Trimming shortened V by 3 bases and J by 2 bases, and 7 bases separated the two germline ends. Germline V gene lookup returns CDR1 MNHNY and CDR2 SVGAGI (reference sequence). The CDR3 loop reads CASSYRGNTGELFF. CDR3 nucleotides: TGTGCCAGCAGTTATCGCGGCAACACCGGGGAGCTGTTTTTT.

CDR3 loop: CASKERELNNEQFF. The CDR3 DNA sequence: TGTGCCAGCAAGGAGCGGGAGTTGAACAATGAGCAGTTCTTC. The chain recombines TRBV5-8 with TRBJ2-1, with 8 bases lining up with TRBD2. The CDR3 length is 14 residues. The ends lost 6 bases at V and 5 bases at J; junction bases unmatched: 7. Germline V CDR1 and CDR2: SGHTS, YDEGEE.

V gene TRBV2 combines with J gene TRBJ2-7; D might be TRBD1 (5 bases). This CDR3 region has 14 residues. Trimming shortened V by 6 bases and J by 3 bases, and 15 bases separated the two germline ends. Germline V gene data show CDR1 as SNHLY and CDR2 as FYNNEI. The CDR3: CASRPRVPHYEQYF. The CDR3 DNA is TGTGCCAGCAGACCCAGGGTCCCCCACTACGAGCAGTACTTC.

The CDR3 nucleotides are TGTGCCTGGAGTGCCCTTTATCAGCCCCAGCATTTT. It translates to CAWSALYQPQHF. The chain has TRBV30 and TRBJ1-5, with D hard to call. Germline assignment: CDR1 GTSNPN and CDR2 SVGIG (reference sequence). CDR3 size: 12 residues. V gave up 1 base and J gave up 5 bases, with 6 bases separating them.

The chain combines TRBV28 with TRBJ2-7; possible D gene TRBD2, 5 bases. Per the germline V gene, CDR1 is MDHEN and CDR2 is SYDVKM. Trimming removed 2 bases from V and 3 bases from J, with 11 bases in between. This CDR3 contains 14 residues. CDR3 DNA: TGTGCCAGCAGTTTAGAACCCCGGGGCTACGAGCAGTACTTC. Protein: CASSLEPRGYEQYF.